These 26 T cell receptor beta chains were all obtained from the same sample, sequenced in a study of CD8+CD57+ T cells in acquired aplastic anemia. Using genomic DNA as the template, TCR beta VDJ and CDR3 profiling was carried out. One entry per CDR3 protein results from TCRdb running MiXCR on the reads. The data contain roughly 180,000 distinct CDR3 sequences, roughly 63% of them singletons. The patients chosen for sequencing had shown expansion of CD8+CD57+ cells (detected by flow cytometry). Sequenced: sorted CD4+, CD8+, or CD8+CD57+ T cells (not recorded which) from PBMCs. The source is a human donor with aplastic anemia.

In its sample, this clonotype was seen once. One end of the junction is discordant with germline, which a read error may explain. The CDR3 loop reads CASTPRGRGERYF. The DNA for the CDR3 is TGTGCCAGCACCCCCCGCGGAAGGGGCGAGCGGTACTTC. The rearrangement uses TRBV12-3 or TRBV12-4 and TRBJ2-7; tentative D call: TRBD1 (5 bases). The CDR3 runs 13 residues.

The rearrangement uses TRBV4-1 and TRBJ2-7; weak D call: TRBD1 (5 bases). The CDR3 is 13 amino acids. Germline assignment: CDR1 MGHRA and CDR2 YSYEKL. The V gene lost 10 bases and the J gene lost 1 base, with 14 bases spanning the gap. The CDR3 region is CANLKGNSYEQYF. CDR3 nucleotide sequence: TGCGCCAACCTCAAGGGGAATTCCTACGAGCAGTACTTC.

This sequence joins TRBV20-1 and TRBJ1-2; no firm D call. The CDR3 has 12 residues. Germline V gene lookup returns CDR1 DFQATT and CDR2 SNEGSKA (reference sequence). The V gene lost 4 bases and the J gene lost 2 bases, with 8 bases spanning the gap. DNA for the CDR3: TGCAGTGCTACGGGCCCCAACTATGGCTACACCTTC. It yields the protein CSATGPNYGYTF.

This clonotype appeared a few times. The V call is TRBV19, the J call TRBJ2-5, with D uncertain. The germline gives CDR1 LNHDA, CDR2 SQIVND (reference sequence). This CDR3 comprises 12 residues. V lost 4 bases and J 5 bases, leaving 8 bases between the germline ends. This chain's CDR3 is CASSNLGETQYF. In nucleotides, the CDR3 is TGTGCCAGTAGTAACCTTGGGGAGACCCAGTACTTC.

The rearrangement joins TRBV12-3 or TRBV12-4 to TRBJ2-7, with D perhaps matching TRBD2 (6 bases). The CDR3 runs to 16 residues. V lost 3 bases to trimming and J lost 6 bases, with 21 bases between them. The CDR3 DNA is TGTGCCAGCAGTTTGTCTGTAGCGGCGGGTCCCCCCGAGCAGTACTTC. Translation: CASSLSVAAGPPEQYF.

The genes are TRBV6-5 and TRBJ2-7; tentative D call: TRBD1 (5 bases). From germline, CDR1 is MNHEY and CDR2 SVGAGI. The germline V and J ends were trimmed by 6 bases and 6 bases, with 18 bases remaining between them. The CDR3 extends over 14 amino acids. CDR3 DNA sequence: TGTGCCAGCAGCCAGGCGTTAGGGGTTGGCGAGCAGTACTTC. Encoded protein: CASSQALGVGEQYF.

V gene TRBV9 combines with J gene TRBJ1-2, with D maybe TRBD1 (5 bases). Trimming removed 4 bases at V and 7 bases at J, with 26 bases between. From germline, CDR1 is SGDLS and CDR2 YYNGEE. The CDR3 sequence is 17 residues long. The CDR3 sequence: CASSPGNAGPPGSGYTF. Here the CDR3 DNA reads TGTGCCAGCAGCCCAGGGAACGCCGGGCCTCCAGGGTCTGGCTACACCTTC.

This clonotype was seen many times. This rearrangement joins TRBV9 to TRBJ2-5, with 9 bases aligning to TRBD2. The length of the CDR3 is 16 residues. V lost 1 base, J lost 3 bases, and 7 bases stayed unmatched. The germline gives CDR1 SGDLS, CDR2 YYNGEE. The CDR3 sequence is CASSVWAGGPEETQYF. The CDR3 nucleotides are TGTGCCAGCAGCGTATGGGCGGGGGGGCCTGAAGAGACCCAGTACTTC.

Remarks on this clonotype: A read error may account for a junction end that differs from germline. The chain employs TRBV20-1 and TRBJ2-3, with a tentative D call TRBD2 (5 bases). The CDR3 has 13 residues. CDR1 DFQATT and CDR2 SNEGSKA come from the germline V gene (reference sequence). The CDR3 nucleotides read TGCGGTGCTACTGGCGGGAGCACAGATACGCAGTATTTT. Its translation: CGATGGSTDTQYF.

This clonotype was detected a few times. The V and J genes are TRBV28 and TRBJ1-2; TRBD1 is a possible D gene (6 bases). Germline V gene data show CDR1 as MDHEN and CDR2 as SYDVKM. The CDR3 has 17 amino acids. The germline V and J ends were trimmed by 6 bases and 2 bases, with 22 bases remaining between them. The CDR3 region is CASSTFYLRGDNYGYTF. As DNA, the CDR3 is TGTGCCAGCAGCACATTCTACCTCAGGGGAGACAACTATGGCTACACCTTC.

V is TRBV7-3 and J is TRBJ1-5; D might be TRBD1 (5 bases). The CDR3 is 15 amino acids. V lost 1 base to trimming and J lost 4 bases, with 11 bases between them. Germline values: CDR1 SGHTA, CDR2 FQGTGA. CDR3 loop: CASSLSRDLNQPQHF. CDR3 nucleotide sequence: TGTGCCAGCAGCTTAAGCAGGGACCTTAATCAGCCCCAGCATTTT.

This clonotype has more than one count but fewer than ten. V is TRBV7-3 and J is TRBJ2-3; D is unclear. Trimming left V 1 base short and J 1 base short, with 6 bases between. This CDR3 is 14 amino acids long. In germline, CDR1 is SGHTA, CDR2 FQGTGA. The DNA for the CDR3 is TGTGCCAGCAGCTTAAGAGACGGCACAGATACGCAGTATTTT. It is translated as CASSLRDGTDTQYF.

This chain links TRBV24-1 with TRBJ2-7; the match to TRBD2 covers 13 bases. Germline V gene sequence: CDR1 KGHDR, CDR2 SFDVKD. The CDR3 runs to 14 residues. The J segment lost 8 bases and the V segment lost 4 bases, leaving 4 bases of the junction unmatched. The CDR3 here is CATSDGTSGAKQYF. The CDR3 DNA follows: TGTGCCACCAGTGACGGGACTAGCGGGGCCAAGCAGTACTTC.

The rearrangement links TRBV20-1 to TRBJ2-1, with D uncertain. V lost 3 bases and J lost 2, with 14 bases in between. The germline V gene has CDR1 DFQATT and CDR2 SNEGSKA (reference sequence). This CDR3 is built from 15 residues. The CDR3 loop is CSASPPNPTYNEQFF. The DNA of the CDR3 is TGCAGTGCTAGTCCGCCAAACCCCACCTACAATGAGCAGTTCTTC.

This clonotype was seen only once. The V call is TRBV15, the J call TRBJ1-4, with a tentative D call TRBD1 (5 bases). CDR1 and CDR2 (germline): LNHNV, YYDKDF (reference sequence). The V end was cut by 8 bases, the J end by 8 bases, with 15 bases between. This CDR3 has 13 residues. CDR3 sequence: CATSLFRGEKLFF. The CDR3 region has the DNA TGTGCCACCTCTCTGTTCCGGGGCGAAAAACTGTTTTTT.

The rearrangement joins TRBV25-1 to TRBJ1-1; weak D call: TRBD1 (5 bases). The V end was cut by 9 bases, the J end by 5 bases, with 19 bases between. This CDR3 is 14 amino acids long. Germline V CDR1 and CDR2: MGHDK, SYGVNS. For the CDR3, the DNA is TGTGCCAGTCAGGAGGGGTCCGCAGGAACTGAAGCTTTCTTT. It codes for CASQEGSAGTEAFF.

Remarks on this clonotype: The conserved phenylalanine or tryptophan normally closing the CDR3 is absent here, so this likely arose from a read error. It is unclear where the CDR3 begins or ends on the DNA, so no DNA is shown, and the CDR3 is as TCRdb lists it. This chain links TRBV2 with TRBJ2-1; the table's D gene call, TRBD2, was not cross checked with the DNA. 20 amino acids form the CDR3, both terminal residues included. Germline assignment: CDR1 SNHLY and CDR2 FYNNEI. The CDR3 sequence: CASSEALAATILTPTMSSSS.

This clonotype was seen once. The gene calls are TRBV7-2 and TRBJ2-7; 8 nucleotides match TRBD1. Germline-derived CDR1 and CDR2 are SGHTA and FQGNSA. Trimming cost V 5 bases and J 3 bases; bases outside gene matches: 9. CDR3 size: 15 residues. The CDR3 protein is CASSQRTGSLYEQYF. The CDR3 nucleotides are TGTGCCAGCAGCCAACGGACAGGGTCTCTCTACGAGCAGTACTTC.

CDR3: CASSLDSGGLEQYF. CDR3 nucleotides: TGCGCCAGCAGCTTGGATTCAGGGGGCCTTGAGCAGTACTTC. The J gene is TRBJ2-7, the V gene TRBV5-1; 8 bases agree with TRBD1. Germline V CDR1 and CDR2: SGHRS, YFSETQ. J lost 7 bases, V lost 0 bases, and 6 bases had no gene match. The CDR3 sequence is 14 residues long.

This rearrangement joins TRBV4-3 to TRBJ2-7; TRBD2 might be the D (5 bases). Trimming took 1 base from V and 1 from J, leaving 14 bases between them. Germline values: CDR1 LGHNA, CDR2 YSLEER. CDR3 length: 16 residues. CDR3 sequence reads: CASSQVRGGGSYEQYF. CDR3 nucleotides: TGCGCCAGCAGCCAAGTTCGCGGCGGAGGATCCTACGAGCAGTACTTC.

In its sample, this clonotype was seen a few times. CDR3 residues: CASSLSTGDTQYF. The CDR3 DNA sequence: TGTGCCAGCAGCCTGAGTACGGGAGATACGCAGTATTTT. The chain couples TRBV7-2 to TRBJ2-3; D is uncertain. The CDR3 sequence is 13 residues long. Germline V gene data show CDR1 as SGHTA and CDR2 as FQGNSA. Trimming left V 5 bases short and J 5 bases short, with 11 bases between.

This clonotype was found a few times. The V and J genes are TRBV5-1 and TRBJ1-6; D gene unclear. V was cut by 0 bases and J by 10 bases, with 17 bases left in between. The CDR3 is made up of 16 amino acids. In germline, CDR1 is SGHRS, CDR2 YFSETQ. The CDR3 DNA is TGCGCCAGCAGCTTGGAAGAGACATTCCTTGCGTCACCCCTCCACTTT. Its translation is CASSLEETFLASPLHF.

This rearrangement joins TRBV10-3 to TRBJ2-1, with D perhaps matching TRBD1 (6 bases). V lost 6 bases, J lost 4 bases, and 19 bases lay in between. The CDR3 sequence is 16 residues long. Germline CDR1 is ENHRY and CDR2 is SYGVKD. CDR3 in amino acids: CAISRESWGQYNEQFF. The CDR3 DNA is TGTGCCATCAGCCGAGAAAGCTGGGGGCAGTACAATGAGCAGTTCTTC.

V is TRBV9 and J is TRBJ1-2, with TRBD1 matching over 9 bases. Trimming cost V 0 bases and J 1 base; bases outside gene matches: 1. Germline V gene data show CDR1 as SGDLS and CDR2 as YYNGEE. The CDR3 consists of 15 residues. The CDR3 sequence: CASSVGDRDNYGYTF. DNA of the CDR3: TGTGCCAGCAGCGTAGGGGACAGGGATAACTATGGCTACACCTTC.

The chain couples TRBV7-9 to TRBJ1-2; TRBD1 matches at 9 bases. The CDR3 extends over 13 amino acids. Trimming removed 0 bases from V and 8 bases from J; junction bases left unmatched: 1. The germline gives CDR1 SEHNR, CDR2 FQNEAQ (reference sequence). Here the CDR3 reads CASSLAGTGGYTF. In DNA, the CDR3 is TGTGCCAGCAGCTTAGCGGGGACAGGGGGCTACACCTTC.

The V and J genes are TRBV7-9 and TRBJ2-1; D call uncertain. V lost 5 bases and J lost 5, with 4 bases in between. The length of the CDR3 is 11 residues. The V gene's germline CDR1 is SEHNR and CDR2 FQNEAQ (reference sequence). CDR3 nucleotide sequence: TGTGCCAGCAGCCGCGACAATGAGCAGTTCTTC. It yields the protein CASSRDNEQFF. The full variable domain, with the rest looked up from reference TRBV7-9 and TRBJ2-1, is DTGVSQNPRHKITKRGQNVTFRCDPISEHNRLYWYRQTLGQGPEFLTYFQNEAQLEKSRLLSDRFSAERPKGSFSTLEIQRTEQGDSAMYLCASSRDNEQFFGPGTRLTVL.